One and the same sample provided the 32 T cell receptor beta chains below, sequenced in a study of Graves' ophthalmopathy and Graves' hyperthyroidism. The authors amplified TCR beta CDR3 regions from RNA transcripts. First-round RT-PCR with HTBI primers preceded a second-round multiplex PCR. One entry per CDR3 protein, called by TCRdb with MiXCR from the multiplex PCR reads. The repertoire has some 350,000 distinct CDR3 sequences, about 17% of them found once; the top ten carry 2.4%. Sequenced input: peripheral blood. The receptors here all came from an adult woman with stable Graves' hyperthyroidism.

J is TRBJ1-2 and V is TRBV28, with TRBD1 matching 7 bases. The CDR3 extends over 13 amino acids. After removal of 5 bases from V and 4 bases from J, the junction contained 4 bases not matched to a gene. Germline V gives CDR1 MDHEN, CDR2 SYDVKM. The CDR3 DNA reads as TGTGCCAGCAGTCCAGGGGGGATCTATGGCTACACCTTC. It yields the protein CASSPGGIYGYTF.

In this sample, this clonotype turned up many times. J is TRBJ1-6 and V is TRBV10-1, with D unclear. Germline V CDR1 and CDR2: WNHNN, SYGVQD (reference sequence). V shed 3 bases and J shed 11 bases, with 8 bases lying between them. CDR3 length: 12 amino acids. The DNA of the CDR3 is TGCGCCAGCAGTGATAAAGGAGCACCCCTCCACTTT. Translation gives CASSDKGAPLHF.

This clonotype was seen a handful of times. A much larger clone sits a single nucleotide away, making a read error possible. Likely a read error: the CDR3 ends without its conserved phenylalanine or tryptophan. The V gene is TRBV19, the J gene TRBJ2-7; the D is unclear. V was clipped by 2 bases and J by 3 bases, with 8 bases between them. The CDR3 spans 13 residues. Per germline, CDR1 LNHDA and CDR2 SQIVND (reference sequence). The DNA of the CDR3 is TGTGCCAGTAGTATACTCCCTTACTACGAGCAGTACTCC. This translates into CASSILPYYEQYS.

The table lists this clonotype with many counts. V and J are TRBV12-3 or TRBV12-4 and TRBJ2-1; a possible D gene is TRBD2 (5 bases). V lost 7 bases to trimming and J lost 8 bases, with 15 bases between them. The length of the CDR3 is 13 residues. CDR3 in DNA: TGTGCCAGCAAGTTTAGAGGGCACCATGAGCAGTTCTTC. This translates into CASKFRGHHEQFF.

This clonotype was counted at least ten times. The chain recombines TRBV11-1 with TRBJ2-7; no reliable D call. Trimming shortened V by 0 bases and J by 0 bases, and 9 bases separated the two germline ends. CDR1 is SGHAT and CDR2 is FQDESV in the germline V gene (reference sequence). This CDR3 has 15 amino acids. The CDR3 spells CASSLALGSSYEQYF. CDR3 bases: TGTGCCAGCAGCTTAGCGCTCGGCAGCTCCTACGAGCAGTACTTC.

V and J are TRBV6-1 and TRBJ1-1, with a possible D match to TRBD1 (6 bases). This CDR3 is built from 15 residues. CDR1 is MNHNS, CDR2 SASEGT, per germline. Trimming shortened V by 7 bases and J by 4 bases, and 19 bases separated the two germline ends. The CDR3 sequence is CASTEHREMATEAFF. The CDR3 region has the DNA TGTGCCAGCACCGAACACAGGGAGATGGCCACTGAAGCTTTCTTT.

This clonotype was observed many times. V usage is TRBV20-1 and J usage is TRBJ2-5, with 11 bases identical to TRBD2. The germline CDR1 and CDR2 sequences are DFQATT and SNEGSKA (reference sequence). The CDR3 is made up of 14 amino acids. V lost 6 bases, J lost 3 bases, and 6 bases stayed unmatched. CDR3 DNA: TGCAGTGCAGACCAACTAGCGGGGGAAGAGACCCAGTACTTC. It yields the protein CSADQLAGEETQYF.

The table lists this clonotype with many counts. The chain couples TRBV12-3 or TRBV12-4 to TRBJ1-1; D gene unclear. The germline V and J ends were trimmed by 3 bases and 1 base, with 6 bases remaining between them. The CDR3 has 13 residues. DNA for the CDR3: TGTGCCAGCAGTTTCCAACAGAACACTGAAGCTTTCTTT. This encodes CASSFQQNTEAFF.

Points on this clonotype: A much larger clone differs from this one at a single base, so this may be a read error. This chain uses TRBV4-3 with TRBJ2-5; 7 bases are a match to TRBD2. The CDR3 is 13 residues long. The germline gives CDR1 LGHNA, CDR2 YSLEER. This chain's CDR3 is CASSQDPRETKYF. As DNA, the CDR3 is TGCGCCAGCAGCCAAGACCCGCGGGAGACCAAGTACTTC.

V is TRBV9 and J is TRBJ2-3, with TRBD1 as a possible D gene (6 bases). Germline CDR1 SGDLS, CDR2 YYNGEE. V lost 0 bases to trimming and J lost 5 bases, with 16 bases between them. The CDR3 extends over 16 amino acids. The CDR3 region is CASSVDGRGRGDTQYF. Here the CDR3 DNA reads TGTGCCAGCAGCGTAGATGGCAGGGGTCGCGGAGATACGCAGTATTTT.

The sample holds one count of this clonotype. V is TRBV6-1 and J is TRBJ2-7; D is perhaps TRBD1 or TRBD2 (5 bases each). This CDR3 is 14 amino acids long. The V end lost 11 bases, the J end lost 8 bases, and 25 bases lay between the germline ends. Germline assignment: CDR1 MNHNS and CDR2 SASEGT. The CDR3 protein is CACHRDGGWVKQYF. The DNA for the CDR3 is TGTGCCTGCCACCGGGACGGCGGATGGGTTAAGCAGTACTTC.

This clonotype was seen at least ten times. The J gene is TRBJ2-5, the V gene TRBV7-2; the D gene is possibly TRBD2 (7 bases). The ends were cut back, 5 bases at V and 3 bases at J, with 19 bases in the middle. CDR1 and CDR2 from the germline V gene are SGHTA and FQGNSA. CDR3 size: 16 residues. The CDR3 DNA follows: TGTGCCAGCAGCCCCCAGGCGGGGGCGCTAGAAGAGACCCAGTACTTC. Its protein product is CASSPQAGALEETQYF.

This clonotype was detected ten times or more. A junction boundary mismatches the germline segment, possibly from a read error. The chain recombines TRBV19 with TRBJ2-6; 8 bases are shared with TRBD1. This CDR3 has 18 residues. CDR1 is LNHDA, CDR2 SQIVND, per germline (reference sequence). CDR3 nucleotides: TGTGCCAGTAGTATCGGACAGGGACGGAGGTCTGGGGCCAACGTCCTGACCTTC. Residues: CASSIGQGRRSGANVLTF. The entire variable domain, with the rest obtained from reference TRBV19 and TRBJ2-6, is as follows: DGGITQSPKYLFRKEGQNVTLSCEQNLNHDAMYWYRQDPGQGLRLIYYSQIVNDFQKGDIAEGYSVSREKKESFPLTVTSAQKNPTAFYLCASSIGQGRRSGANVLTFGAGSRLTVL.

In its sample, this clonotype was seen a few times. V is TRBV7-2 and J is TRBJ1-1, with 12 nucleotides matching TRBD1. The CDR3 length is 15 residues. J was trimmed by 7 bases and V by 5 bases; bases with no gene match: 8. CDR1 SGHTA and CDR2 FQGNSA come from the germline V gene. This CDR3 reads CASSLGTGGVDEAFF. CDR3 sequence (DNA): TGTGCCAGCAGCCTCGGGACAGGGGGCGTGGATGAAGCTTTCTTT. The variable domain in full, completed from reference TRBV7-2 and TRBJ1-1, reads GAGVSQSPSNKVTEKGKDVELRCDPISGHTALYWYRQSLGQGLEFLIYFQGNSAPDKSGLPSDRFSAERTGGSVSTLTIQRTQQEDSAVYLCASSLGTGGVDEAFFGQGTRLTVV.

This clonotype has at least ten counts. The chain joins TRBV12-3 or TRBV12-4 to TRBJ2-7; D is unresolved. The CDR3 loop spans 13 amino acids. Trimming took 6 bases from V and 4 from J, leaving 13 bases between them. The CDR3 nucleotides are TGTGCCAGCAGCCGACCCGACGGATACGAGCAGTACTTC. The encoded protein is CASSRPDGYEQYF.

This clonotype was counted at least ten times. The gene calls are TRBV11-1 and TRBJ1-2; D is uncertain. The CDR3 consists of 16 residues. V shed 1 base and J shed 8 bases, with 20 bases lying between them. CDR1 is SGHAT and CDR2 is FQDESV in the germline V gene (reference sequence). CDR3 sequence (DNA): TGTGCCAGCAGCTTAGGTCCGACGTCGGCCTGGCGGGGCTACACCTTC. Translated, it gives CASSLGPTSAWRGYTF.

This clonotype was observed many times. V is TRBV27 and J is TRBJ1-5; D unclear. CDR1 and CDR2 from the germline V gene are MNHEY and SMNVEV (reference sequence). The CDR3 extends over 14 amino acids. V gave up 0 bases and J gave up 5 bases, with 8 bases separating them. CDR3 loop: CASSLSGGHQPQHF. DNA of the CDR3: TGTGCCAGCAGTTTATCGGGAGGGCATCAGCCCCAGCATTTT.

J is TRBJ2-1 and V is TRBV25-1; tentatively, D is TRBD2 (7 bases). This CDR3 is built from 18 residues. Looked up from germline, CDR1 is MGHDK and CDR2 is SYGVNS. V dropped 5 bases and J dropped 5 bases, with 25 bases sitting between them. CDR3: CASSHEKPSGGPHNEQFF. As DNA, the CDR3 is TGTGCCAGCAGTCACGAAAAACCTTCCGGGGGGCCCCACAATGAGCAGTTCTTC. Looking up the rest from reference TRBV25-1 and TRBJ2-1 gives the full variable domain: EADIYQTPRYLVIGTGKKITLECSQTMGHDKMYWYQQDPGMELHLIHYSYGVNSTEKGDLSSESTVSRIRTEHFPLTLESARPSHTSQYLCASSHEKPSGGPHNEQFFGPGTRLTVL.

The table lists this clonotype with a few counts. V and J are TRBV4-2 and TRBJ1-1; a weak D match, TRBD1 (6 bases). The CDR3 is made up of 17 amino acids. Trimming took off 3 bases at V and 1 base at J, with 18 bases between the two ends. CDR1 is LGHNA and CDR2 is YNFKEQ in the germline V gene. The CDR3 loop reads CASSQVRGGVKNTEAFF. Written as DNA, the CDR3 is TGTGCCAGCAGCCAGGTTCGAGGGGGGGTGAAGAACACTGAAGCTTTCTTT.

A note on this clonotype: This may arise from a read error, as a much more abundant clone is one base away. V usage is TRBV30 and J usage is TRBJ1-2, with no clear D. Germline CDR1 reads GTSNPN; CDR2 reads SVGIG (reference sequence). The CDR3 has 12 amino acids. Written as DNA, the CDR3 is TGTGCCTGGAGTATCGGGGTGCATGGCTACAGCTTC. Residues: CAWSIGVHGYSF.

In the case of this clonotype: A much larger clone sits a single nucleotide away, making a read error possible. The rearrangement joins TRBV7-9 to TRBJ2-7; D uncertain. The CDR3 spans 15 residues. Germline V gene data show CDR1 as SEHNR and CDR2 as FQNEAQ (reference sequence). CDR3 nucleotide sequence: TGTGCCAGCAGCAAGGAGCGAGACCCCTTCTACGAGCTGTACTTC. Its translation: CASSKERDPFYELYF.

Here the CDR3 DNA reads TGTGCCACCAGCAGAGAATGGGGAGGGAACCAAGAGACCCAGTACTTC. Residues: CATSREWGGNQETQYF. This sequence joins TRBV15 and TRBJ2-5; 7 bases map to TRBD2. Germline CDR1 LNHNV, CDR2 YYDKDF (reference sequence). V lost 0 bases, J lost 0 bases, and 4 bases stayed unmatched. This CDR3 region has 16 residues.

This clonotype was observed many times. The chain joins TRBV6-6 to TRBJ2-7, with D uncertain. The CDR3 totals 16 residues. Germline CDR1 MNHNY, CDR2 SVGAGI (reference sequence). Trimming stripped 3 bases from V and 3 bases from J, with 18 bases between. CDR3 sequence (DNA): TGTGCCAGCAGTTATTCTACAGCCCCGCTTGGCTACGAGCAGTACTTC. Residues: CASSYSTAPLGYEQYF.

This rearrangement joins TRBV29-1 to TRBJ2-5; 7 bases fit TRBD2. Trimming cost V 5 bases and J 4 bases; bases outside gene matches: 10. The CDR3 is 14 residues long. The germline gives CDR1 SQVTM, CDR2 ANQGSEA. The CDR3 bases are TGCAGCGTTTTCCAAGCGGGGCGCGGAGAGACCCAGTACTTC. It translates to CSVFQAGRGETQYF. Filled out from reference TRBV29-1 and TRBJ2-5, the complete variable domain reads SAVISQKPSRDICQRGTSLTIQCQVDSQVTMMFWYRQQPGQSLTLIATANQGSEATYESGFVIDKFPISRPNLTFSTLTVSNMSPEDSSIYLCSVFQAGRGETQYFGPGTRLLVL.

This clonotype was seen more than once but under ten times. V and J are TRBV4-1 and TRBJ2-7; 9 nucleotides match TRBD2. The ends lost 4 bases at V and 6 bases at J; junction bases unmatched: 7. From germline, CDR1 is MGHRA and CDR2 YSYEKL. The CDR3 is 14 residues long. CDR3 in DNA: TGCGCCAGCAGCCCCGGGACTAGCTTCGCCGAGCAGTACTTC. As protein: CASSPGTSFAEQYF.

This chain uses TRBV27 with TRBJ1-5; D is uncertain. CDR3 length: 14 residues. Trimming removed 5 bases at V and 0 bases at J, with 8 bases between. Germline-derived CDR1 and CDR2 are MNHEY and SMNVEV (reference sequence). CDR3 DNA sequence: TGTGCCAGCAGTGCAGTTGATAGCAATCAGCCCCAGCATTTT. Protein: CASSAVDSNQPQHF.

The CDR3 bases are TGCGCCAGCAGCCGAGAACCGGCCAGTGAAGCTTTCTTT. Translated, it gives CASSREPASEAFF. The chain recombines TRBV5-1 with TRBJ1-1; D is unresolved. Germline V gene sequence: CDR1 SGHRS, CDR2 YFSETQ. CDR3 length equals 13 residues. V lost 4 bases and J lost 7, with 14 bases in between.

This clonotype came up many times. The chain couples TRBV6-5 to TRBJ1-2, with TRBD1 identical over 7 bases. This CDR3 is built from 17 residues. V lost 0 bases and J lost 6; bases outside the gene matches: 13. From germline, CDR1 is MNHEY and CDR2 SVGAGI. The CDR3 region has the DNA TGTGCCAGCAGTTACTCGTATGATGCGACAGGGAGAAATGGCTACACCTTC. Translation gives CASSYSYDATGRNGYTF.

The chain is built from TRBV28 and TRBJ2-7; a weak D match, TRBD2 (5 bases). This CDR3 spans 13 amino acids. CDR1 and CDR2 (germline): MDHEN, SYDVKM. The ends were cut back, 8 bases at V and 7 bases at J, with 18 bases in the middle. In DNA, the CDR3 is TGTGCCAGCGGACGGGCGACCCCGGGGGAGCAGTACTTC. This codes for CASGRATPGEQYF.

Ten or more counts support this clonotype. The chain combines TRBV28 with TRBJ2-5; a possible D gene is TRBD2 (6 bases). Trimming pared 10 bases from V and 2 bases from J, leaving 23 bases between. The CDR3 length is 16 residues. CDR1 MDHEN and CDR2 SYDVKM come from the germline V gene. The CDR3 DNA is TGTGCCACTACTCGGGGACGGGGGAATAGACAAGAGACCCAGTACTTC. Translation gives CATTRGRGNRQETQYF.

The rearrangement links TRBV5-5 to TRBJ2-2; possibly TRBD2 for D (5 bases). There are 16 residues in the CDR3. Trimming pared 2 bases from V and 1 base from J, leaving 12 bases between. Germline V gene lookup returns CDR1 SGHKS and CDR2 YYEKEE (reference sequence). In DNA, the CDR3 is TGTGCCAGCAGCTTCGGCCTAGCAGGGAACACCGGGGAGCTGTTTTTT. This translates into CASSFGLAGNTGELFF.

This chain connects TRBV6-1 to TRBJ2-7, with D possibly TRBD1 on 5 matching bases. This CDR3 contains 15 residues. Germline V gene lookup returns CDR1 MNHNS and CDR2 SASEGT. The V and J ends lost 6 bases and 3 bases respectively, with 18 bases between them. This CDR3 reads CASSERGFAYYEQYF. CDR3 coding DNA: TGTGCCAGCAGCGAAAGGGGCTTTGCATACTACGAGCAGTACTTC.